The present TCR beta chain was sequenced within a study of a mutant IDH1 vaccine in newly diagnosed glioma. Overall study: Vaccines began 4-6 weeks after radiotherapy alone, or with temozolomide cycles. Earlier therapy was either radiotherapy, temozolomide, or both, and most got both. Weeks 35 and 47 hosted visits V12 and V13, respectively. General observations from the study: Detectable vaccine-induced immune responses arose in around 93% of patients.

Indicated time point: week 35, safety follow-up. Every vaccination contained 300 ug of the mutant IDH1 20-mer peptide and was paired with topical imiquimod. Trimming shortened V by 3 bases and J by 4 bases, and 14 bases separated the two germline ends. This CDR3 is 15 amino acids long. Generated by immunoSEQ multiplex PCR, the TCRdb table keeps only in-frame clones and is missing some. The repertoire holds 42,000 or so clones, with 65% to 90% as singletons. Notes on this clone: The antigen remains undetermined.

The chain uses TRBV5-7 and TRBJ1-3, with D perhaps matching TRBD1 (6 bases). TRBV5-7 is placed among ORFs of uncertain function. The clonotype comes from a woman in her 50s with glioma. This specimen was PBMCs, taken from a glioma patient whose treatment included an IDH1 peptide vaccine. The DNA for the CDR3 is TGTGCCAGCAGCTCCCGGGACAACGGGGGAAACACCATATATTTT. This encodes CASSSRDNGGNTIYF.